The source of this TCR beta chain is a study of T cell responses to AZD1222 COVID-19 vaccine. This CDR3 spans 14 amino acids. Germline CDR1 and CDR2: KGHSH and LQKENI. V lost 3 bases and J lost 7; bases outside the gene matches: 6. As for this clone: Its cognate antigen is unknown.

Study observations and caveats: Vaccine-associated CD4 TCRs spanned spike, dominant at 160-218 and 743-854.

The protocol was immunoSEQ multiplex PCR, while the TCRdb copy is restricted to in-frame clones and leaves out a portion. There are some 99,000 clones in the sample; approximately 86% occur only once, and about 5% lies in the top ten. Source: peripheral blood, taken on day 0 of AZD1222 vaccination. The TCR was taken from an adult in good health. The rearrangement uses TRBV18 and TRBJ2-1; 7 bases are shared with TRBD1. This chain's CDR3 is CASSPPTGWNEQFF. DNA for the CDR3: TGTGCCAGCTCACCCCCGACAGGGTGGAATGAGCAGTTCTTC.